This entry describes one T cell receptor (beta chain). Its specificity is unknown. The data are from a study of T cell responses to AZD1222 COVID-19 vaccine. Regarding the study as a whole: Repertoire samples came only from after the peak T cell response. Seropositivity was recorded at baseline in only five to seven AZD1222 recipients.

CDR1 is SGHVS and CDR2 is FNYEAQ in the germline V gene. The CDR3 covers 13 residues. Trimming took off 4 bases at V and 2 bases at J, with 9 bases between the two ends. Sequencing used immunoSEQ multiplex PCR; TCRdb keeps in-frame clones, though not all of them. The table lists around 130,000 clones, roughly 87% of them singletons, with 9.5% in the top ten. Source: peripheral blood, taken 28 days after the second AZD1222 dose. V is TRBV7-6 and J is TRBJ2-7; D unresolved. This receptor was obtained from an adult who received the AZD1222 COVID-19 vaccine. DNA for the CDR3: TGTGCCAGCAGCTCCCAAGAAACCTACGAGCAGTACTTC. This translates into CASSSQETYEQYF.